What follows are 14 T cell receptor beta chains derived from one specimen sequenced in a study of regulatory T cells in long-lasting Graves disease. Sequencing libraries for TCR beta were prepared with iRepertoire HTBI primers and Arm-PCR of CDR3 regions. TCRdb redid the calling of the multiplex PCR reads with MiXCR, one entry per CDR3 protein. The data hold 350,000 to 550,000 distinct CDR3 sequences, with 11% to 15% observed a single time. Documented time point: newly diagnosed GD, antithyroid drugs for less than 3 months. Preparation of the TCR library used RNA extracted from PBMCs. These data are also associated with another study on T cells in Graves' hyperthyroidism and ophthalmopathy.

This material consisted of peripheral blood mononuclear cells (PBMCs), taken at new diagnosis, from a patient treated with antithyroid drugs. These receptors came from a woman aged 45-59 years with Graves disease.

The CDR3 DNA reads as TGTGCCAGCAGTTACTCCACGGGGGCAGCGGGAGTGGTCAATGAGCAGTTCTTC. It yields the protein CASSYSTGAAGVVNEQFF. The rearrangement uses TRBV6-2 or TRBV6-3 and TRBJ2-1, with 8 bases aligning to TRBD2. Unmatched junction bases numbered 13, after V lost 0 bases and J lost 6 bases. CDR1 and CDR2 (germline): MNHEY, SVGEGT. The CDR3 length is 18 residues.

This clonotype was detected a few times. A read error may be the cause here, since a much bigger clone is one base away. The CDR3: CARSLRRETGSSDSNQPQHF. In nucleotides, the CDR3 is TGTGCCCGCAGTTTAAGGCGGGAAACAGGGTCTAGCGATAGCAATCAGCCCCAGCATTTT. The chain employs TRBV28 and TRBJ1-5, with D tentatively TRBD1 (6 bases). Germline CDR1 and CDR2: MDHEN and SYDVKM. The CDR3 length is 20 residues.

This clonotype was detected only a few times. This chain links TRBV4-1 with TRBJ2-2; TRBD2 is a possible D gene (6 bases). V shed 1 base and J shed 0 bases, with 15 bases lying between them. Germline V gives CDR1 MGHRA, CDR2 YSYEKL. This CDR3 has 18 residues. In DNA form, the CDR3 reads TGCGCCAGCAGCCAAGGACTAGGTGGAGATGCGAACACCGGGGAGCTGTTTTTT. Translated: CASSQGLGGDANTGELFF.

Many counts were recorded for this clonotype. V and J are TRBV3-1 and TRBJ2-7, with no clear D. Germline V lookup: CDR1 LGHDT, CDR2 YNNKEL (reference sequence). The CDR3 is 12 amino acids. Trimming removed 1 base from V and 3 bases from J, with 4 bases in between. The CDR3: CASSQGHYEQYF. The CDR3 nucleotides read TGTGCCAGCAGCCAAGGTCACTACGAGCAGTACTTC.

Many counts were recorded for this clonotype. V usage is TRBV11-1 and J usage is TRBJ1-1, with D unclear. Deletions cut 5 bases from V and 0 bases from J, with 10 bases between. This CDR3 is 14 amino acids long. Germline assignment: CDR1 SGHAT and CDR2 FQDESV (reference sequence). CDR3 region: CASSAQQMNTEAFF. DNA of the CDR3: TGTGCCAGCAGCGCTCAACAGATGAACACTGAAGCTTTCTTT.

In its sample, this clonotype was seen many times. CDR3 protein: CASSQQGTMKQYF. The CDR3 bases are TGTGCCAGCAGCCAACAAGGGACTATGAAGCAGTACTTC. The chain is built from TRBV3-1 and TRBJ2-7, with 7 bases lining up with TRBD2. The germline gives CDR1 LGHDT, CDR2 YNNKEL (reference sequence). This CDR3 is built from 13 residues. The J segment lost 8 bases and the V segment lost 2 bases, leaving 6 bases of the junction unmatched.

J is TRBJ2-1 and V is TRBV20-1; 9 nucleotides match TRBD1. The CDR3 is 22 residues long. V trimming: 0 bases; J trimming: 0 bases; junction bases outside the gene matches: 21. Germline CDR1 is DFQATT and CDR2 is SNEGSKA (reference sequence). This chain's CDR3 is CSAREGTGISIRRRTSYNEQFF. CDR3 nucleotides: TGCAGTGCTAGAGAGGGGACAGGGATTTCGATCCGTCGCCGTACCTCCTACAATGAGCAGTTCTTC.

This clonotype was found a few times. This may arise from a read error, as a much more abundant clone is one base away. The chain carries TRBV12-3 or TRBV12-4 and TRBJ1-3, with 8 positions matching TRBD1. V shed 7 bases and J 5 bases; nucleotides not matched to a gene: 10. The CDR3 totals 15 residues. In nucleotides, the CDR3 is TGTGCCAGCAAAACGGACAGGGCGGGCAGAAACACCATATATTTT. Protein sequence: CASKTDRAGRNTIYF.

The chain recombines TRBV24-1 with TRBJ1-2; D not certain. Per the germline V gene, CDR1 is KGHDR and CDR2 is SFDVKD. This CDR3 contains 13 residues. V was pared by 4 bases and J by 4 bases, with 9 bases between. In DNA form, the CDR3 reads TGTGCCACCAGTGAGGGGATTCGCTATGGCTACACCTTC. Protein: CATSEGIRYGYTF.

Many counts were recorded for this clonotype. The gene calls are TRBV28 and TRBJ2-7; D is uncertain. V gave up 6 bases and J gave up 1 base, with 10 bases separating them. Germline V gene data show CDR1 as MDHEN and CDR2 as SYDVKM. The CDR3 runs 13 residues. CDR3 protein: CASRPPVSYEQYF. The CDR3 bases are TGTGCCAGCAGGCCCCCCGTATCCTACGAGCAGTACTTC.

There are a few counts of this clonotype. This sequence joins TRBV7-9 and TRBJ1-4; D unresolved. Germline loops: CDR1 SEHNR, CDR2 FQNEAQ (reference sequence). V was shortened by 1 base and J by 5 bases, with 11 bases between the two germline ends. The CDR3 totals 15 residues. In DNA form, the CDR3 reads TGTGCCAGCAGCTTAGTTTCAACGGGCAATGAAAAACTGTTTTTT. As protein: CASSLVSTGNEKLFF.

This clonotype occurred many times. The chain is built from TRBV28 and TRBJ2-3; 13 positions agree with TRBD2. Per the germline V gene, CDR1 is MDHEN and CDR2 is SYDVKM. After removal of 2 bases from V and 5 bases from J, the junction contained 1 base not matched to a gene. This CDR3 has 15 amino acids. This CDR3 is CASSLGTSGKDTQYF. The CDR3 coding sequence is TGTGCCAGCAGTTTAGGGACTAGCGGGAAAGATACGCAGTATTTT.

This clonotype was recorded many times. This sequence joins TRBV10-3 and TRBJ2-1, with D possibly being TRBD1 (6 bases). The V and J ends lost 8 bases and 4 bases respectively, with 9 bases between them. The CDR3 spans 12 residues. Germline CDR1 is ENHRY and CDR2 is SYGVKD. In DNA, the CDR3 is TGTGCCATCGAGGGGACATACAATGAGCAGTTCTTC. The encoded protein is CAIEGTYNEQFF.

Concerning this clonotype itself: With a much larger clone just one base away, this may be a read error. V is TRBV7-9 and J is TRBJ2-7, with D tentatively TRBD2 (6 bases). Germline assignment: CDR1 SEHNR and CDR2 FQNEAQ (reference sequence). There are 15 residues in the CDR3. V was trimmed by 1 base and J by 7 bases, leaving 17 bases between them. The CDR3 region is CASSLGGVTYNEQYF. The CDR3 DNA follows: TGTGCCAGCAGCTTAGGGGGGGTCACCTACAATGAGCAGTACTTC.